This T cell receptor beta chain came from a study of CD8+ T cells in alopecia areata. This clone showed up just once. What it recognizes is unknown. Collected material from alopecia areata patients comprised lesional scalp punch biopsies and peripheral blood. Reverse transcribed after extraction, RNA yielded cDNA as the sequencing template. The method was immunoSEQ multiplex PCR; TCRdb's version includes in-frame clones alone and lacks a portion of them. The sample has about 180,000 clones, 50% to 75% seen once. Study results and caveats: When scalp samples are sequenced, resident alphabeta T cells of normal skin are also captured. Affected lesional scalp, above all in alopecia totalis/universalis, was more clonal than normal scalp.

The CDR3 sequence is 14 residues long. Per germline, CDR1 SGHTA and CDR2 FQGNSA. V lost 7 bases, J lost 1 base, and 10 bases lay in between. Sequencing used CD4+ T cells sorted from blood, obtained at week 0. This chain links TRBV7-2 with TRBJ2-2; tentative D call: TRBD1 (6 bases). The sequence came from a human donor with alopecia areata. The chain's CDR3 is CASNKQGNTGELFF. The CDR3 DNA is TGTGCCAGCAACAAACAGGGGAACACCGGGGAGCTGTTTTTT.